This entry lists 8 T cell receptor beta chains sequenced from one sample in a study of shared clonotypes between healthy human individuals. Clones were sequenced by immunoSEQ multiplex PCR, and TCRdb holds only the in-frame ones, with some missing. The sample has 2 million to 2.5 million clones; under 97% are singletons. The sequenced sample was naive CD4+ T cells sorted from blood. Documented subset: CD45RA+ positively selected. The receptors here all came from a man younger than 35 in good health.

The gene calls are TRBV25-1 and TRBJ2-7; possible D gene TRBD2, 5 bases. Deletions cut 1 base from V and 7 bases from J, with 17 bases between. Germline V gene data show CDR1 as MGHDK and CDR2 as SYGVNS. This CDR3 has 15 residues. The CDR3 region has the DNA TGTGCCAGCAGTGAATCCGGCGGGCGAAAGGGAGAGCAGTACTTC. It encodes CASSESGGRKGEQYF.

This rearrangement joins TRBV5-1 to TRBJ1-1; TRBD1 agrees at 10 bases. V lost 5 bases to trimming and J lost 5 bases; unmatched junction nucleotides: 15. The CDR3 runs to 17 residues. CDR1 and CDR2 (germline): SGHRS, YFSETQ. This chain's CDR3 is CASSRVIGQGELTEAFF. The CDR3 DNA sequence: TGCGCCAGCAGTCGAGTAATTGGACAGGGGGAATTGACTGAAGCTTTCTTT.

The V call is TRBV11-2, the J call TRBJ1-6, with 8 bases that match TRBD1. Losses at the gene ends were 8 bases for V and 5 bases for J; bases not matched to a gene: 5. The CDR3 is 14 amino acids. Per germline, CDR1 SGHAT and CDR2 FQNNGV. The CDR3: CASVRGLDNSPLHF. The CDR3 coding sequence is TGTGCCAGCGTCAGGGGGCTGGATAATTCACCCCTCCACTTT.

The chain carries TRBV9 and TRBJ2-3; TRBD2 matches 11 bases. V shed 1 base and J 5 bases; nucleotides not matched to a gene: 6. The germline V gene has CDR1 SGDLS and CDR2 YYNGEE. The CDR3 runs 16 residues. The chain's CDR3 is CASSVYGLAGGDTQYF. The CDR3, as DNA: TGTGCCAGCAGCGTATATGGTCTAGCGGGAGGAGATACGCAGTATTTT. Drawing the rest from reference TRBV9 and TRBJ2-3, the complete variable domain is DSGVTQTPKHLITATGQRVTLRCSPRSGDLSVYWYQQSLDQGLQFLIQYYNGEERAKGNILERFSAQQFPDLHSELNLSSLELGDSALYFCASSVYGLAGGDTQYFGPGTRLTVL.

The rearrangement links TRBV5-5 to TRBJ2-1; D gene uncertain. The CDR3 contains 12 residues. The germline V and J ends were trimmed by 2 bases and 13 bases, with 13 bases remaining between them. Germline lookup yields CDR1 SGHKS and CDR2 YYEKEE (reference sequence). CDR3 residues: CASSFAGQDQFF. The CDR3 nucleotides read TGTGCCAGCAGCTTTGCTGGTCAGGATCAGTTCTTC.

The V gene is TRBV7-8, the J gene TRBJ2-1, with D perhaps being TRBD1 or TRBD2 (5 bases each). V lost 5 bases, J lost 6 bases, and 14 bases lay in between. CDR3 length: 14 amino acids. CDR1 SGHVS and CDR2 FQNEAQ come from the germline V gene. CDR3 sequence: CASSVRGVGNEQFF. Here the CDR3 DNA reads TGTGCCAGCAGCGTCAGAGGGGTCGGCAATGAGCAGTTCTTC.

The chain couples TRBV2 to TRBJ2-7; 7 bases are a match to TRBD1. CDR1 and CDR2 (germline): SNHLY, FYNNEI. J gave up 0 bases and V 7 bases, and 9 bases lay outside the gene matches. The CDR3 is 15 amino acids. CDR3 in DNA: TGTGCCAGCAACCTCGCAGGGGGAAGCTCCTACGAGCAGTACTTC. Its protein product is CASNLAGGSSYEQYF.

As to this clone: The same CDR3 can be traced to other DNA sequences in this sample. The CDR3 DNA follows: TGTGCCAGCAGCCCGAGGACAGGGTTGGAGCAGTACTTC. This codes for CASSPRTGLEQYF. The rearrangement links TRBV5-4 to TRBJ2-7; TRBD1 matches 8 bases. The germline CDR1 and CDR2 sequences are SGHNT and YYREEE (reference sequence). V gave up 4 bases and J gave up 7 bases; unmatched junction bases: 7. This CDR3 comprises 13 residues.